Ten or more counts support the clone carrying this TCR beta chain. The antigen remains undetermined. J was trimmed by 1 base and V by 0 bases; bases with no gene match: 0. The CDR3 has 15 residues. Germline CDR1 MNHNY, CDR2 SVGAGI (reference sequence). These data originate in a study of neurological immune-mediated disorders. General study results and limits: It was HTLV-1-associated myelopathy that showed the most TCR clonal expansion, while multiple sclerosis showed the least, falling below healthy controls.

The method for making cDNA was 5'RACE, and it used 10-nucleotide random UMIs. TCRdb reprocessed the 5' RACE reads with MiXCR, giving one entry per CDR3 protein. The sample has about 74,000 distinct CDR3 sequences, around 5.2% seen once. This receptor was obtained from a man aged 18 to 35 with multiple sclerosis. The chain joins TRBV6-6 to TRBJ1-5; 7 bases fit TRBD1. The sequenced material came from PBMCs. CDR3 loop: CASSYSDRSNQPQHF. The CDR3 DNA reads as TGTGCCAGCAGTTACTCGGACAGGAGCAATCAGCCCCAGCATTTT.